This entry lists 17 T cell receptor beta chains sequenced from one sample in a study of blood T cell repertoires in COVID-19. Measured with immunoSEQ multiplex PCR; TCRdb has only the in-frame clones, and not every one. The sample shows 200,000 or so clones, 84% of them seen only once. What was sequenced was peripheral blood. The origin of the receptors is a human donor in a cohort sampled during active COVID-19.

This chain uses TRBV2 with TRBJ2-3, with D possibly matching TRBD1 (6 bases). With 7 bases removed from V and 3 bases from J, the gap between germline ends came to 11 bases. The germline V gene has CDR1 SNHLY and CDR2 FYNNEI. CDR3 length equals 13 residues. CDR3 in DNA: TGTGCCAGCAAGATAACAGGGACAGATACGCAGTATTTT. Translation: CASKITGTDTQYF.

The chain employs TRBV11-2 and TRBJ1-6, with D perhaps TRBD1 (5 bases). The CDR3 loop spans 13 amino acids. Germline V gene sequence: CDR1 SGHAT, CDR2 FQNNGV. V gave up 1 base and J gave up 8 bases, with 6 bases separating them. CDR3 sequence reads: CASSLVRDSPLHF. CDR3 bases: TGTGCCAGCAGCTTAGTCAGGGATTCACCCCTCCACTTT.

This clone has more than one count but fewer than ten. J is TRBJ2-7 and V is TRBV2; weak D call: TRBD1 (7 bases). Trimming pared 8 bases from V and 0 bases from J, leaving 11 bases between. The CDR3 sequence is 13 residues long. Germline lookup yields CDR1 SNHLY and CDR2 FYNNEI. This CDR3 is CASDRDSSYEQYF. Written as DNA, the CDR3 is TGTGCCAGCGACAGGGACTCCTCCTACGAGCAGTACTTC.

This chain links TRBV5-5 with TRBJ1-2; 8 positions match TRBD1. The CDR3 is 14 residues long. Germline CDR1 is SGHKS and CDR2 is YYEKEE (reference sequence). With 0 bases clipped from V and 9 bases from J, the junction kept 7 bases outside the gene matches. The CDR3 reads CASSLGGQALSYTF. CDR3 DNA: TGTGCCAGCAGCTTGGGGGGACAGGCCTTGAGCTACACCTTC.

The CDR3 reads CASSAGWQPQHF. The CDR3 region has the DNA TGTGCCAGCAGCGCAGGGTGGCAGCCCCAGCATTTT. The rearrangement joins TRBV12-3 or TRBV12-4 to TRBJ1-5; TRBD1 is a possible D gene (5 bases). V was cut by 6 bases and J by 7 bases, with 10 bases left in between. The CDR3 is made up of 12 amino acids.

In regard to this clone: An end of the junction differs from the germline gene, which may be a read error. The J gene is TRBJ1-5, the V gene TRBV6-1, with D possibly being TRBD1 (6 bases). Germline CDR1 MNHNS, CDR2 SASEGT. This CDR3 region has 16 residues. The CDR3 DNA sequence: TGTGCCAGCAGTGAAGGCAGGTGGGGGGGCAACCAGCCCCAGCATTTT. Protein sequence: CASSEGRWGGNQPQHF.

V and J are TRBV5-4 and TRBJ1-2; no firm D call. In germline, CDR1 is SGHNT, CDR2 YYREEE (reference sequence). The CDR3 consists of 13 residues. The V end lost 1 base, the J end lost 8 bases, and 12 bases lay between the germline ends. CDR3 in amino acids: CASSLSGIRGYTF. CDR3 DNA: TGTGCCAGCAGCTTGTCGGGGATCCGCGGCTACACCTTC. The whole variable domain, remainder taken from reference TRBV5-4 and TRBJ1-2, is ETGVTQSPTHLIKTRGQQVTLRCSSQSGHNTVSWYQQALGQGPQFIFQYYREEENGRGNFPPRFSGLQFPNYSSELNVNALELDDSALYLCASSLSGIRGYTFGSGTRLTVV.

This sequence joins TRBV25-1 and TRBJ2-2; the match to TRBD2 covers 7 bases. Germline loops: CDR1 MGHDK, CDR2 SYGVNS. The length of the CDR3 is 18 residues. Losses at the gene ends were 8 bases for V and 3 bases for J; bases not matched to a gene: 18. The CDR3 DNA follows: TGTGCCAGCCAACCCCCAAACTGGGCGGGGGTCGACACCGGGGAGCTGTTTTTT. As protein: CASQPPNWAGVDTGELFF. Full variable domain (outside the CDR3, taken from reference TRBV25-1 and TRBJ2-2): EADIYQTPRYLVIGTGKKITLECSQTMGHDKMYWYQQDPGMELHLIHYSYGVNSTEKGDLSSESTVSRIRTEHFPLTLESARPSHTSQYLCASQPPNWAGVDTGELFFGEGSRLTVL.

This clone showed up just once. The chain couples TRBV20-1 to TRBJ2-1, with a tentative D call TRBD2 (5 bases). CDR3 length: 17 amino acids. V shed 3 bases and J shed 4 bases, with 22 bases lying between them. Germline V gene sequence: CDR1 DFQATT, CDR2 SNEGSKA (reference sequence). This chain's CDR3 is CSASPGIGILGYNEQFF. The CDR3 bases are TGCAGTGCTAGTCCGGGAATAGGGATTCTCGGGTACAATGAGCAGTTCTTC.

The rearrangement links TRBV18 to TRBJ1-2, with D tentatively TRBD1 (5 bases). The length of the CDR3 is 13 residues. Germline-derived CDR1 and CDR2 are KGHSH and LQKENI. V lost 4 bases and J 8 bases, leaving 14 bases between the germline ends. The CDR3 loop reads CASSRDFPGGYTF. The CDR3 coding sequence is TGTGCCAGCTCACGGGACTTCCCTGGCGGCTACACCTTC. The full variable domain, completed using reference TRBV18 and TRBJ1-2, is NAGVMQNPRHLVRRRGQEARLRCSPMKGHSHVYWYRQLPEEGLKFMVYLQKENIIDESGMPKERFSAEFPKEGPSILRIQQVVRGDSAAYFCASSRDFPGGYTFGSGTRLTVV.

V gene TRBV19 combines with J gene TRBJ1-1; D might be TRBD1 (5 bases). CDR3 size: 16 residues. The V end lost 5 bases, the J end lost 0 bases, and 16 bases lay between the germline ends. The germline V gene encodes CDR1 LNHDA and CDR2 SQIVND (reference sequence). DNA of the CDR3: TGTGCCAGTAGTCTTGTAGGGGAGGGGATGAACACTGAAGCTTTCTTT. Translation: CASSLVGEGMNTEAFF.

The CDR3 loop reads CASTPGSTDTQYF. The CDR3, as DNA: TGCGCCAGCACCCCGGGGAGCACAGATACGCAGTATTTT. The chain carries TRBV5-1 and TRBJ2-3; a possible D gene is TRBD2 (5 bases). CDR3 length: 13 residues. Per germline, CDR1 SGHRS and CDR2 YFSETQ. Trimming left V 6 bases short and J 0 bases short, with 8 bases between. The variable domain in full, with the rest retrieved from reference TRBV5-1 and TRBJ2-3, is KAGVTQTPRYLIKTRGQQVTLSCSPISGHRSVSWYQQTPGQGLQFLFEYFSETQRNKGNFPGRFSGRQFSNSRSEMNVSTLELGDSALYLCASTPGSTDTQYFGPGTRLTVL.

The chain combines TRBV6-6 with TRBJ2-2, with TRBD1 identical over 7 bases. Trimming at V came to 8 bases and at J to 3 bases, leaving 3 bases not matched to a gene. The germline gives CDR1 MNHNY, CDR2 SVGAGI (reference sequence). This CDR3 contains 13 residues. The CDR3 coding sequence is TGTGCCAGCCGGGACAGATACACCGGGGAGCTGTTTTTT. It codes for CASRDRYTGELFF.

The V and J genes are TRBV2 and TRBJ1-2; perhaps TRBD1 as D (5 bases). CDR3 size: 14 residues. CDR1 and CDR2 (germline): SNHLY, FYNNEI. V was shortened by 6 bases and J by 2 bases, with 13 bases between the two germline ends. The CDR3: CASSAGFLNYGYTF. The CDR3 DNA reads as TGTGCCAGCAGCGCAGGGTTTCTAAACTATGGCTACACCTTC.

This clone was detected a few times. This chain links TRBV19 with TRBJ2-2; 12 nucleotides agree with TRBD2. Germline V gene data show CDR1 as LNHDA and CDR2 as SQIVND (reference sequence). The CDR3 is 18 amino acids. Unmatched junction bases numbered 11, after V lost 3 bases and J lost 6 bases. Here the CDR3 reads CASSIFLAGGPLAGELFF. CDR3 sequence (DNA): TGTGCCAGTAGTATCTTCCTAGCGGGAGGGCCATTGGCCGGGGAGCTGTTTTTT.

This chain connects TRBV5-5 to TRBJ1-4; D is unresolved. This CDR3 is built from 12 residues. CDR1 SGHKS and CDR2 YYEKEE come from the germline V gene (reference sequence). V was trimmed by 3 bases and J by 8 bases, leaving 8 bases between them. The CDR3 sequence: CASSSTEEKLFF. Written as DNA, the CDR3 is TGTGCCAGCAGCTCTACTGAGGAAAAACTGTTTTTT. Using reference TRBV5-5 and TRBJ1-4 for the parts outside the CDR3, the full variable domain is DAGVTQSPTHLIKTRGQQVTLRCSPISGHKSVSWYQQVLGQGPQFIFQYYEKEERGRGNFPDRFSARQFPNYSSELNVNALLLGDSALYLCASSSTEEKLFFGSGTQLSVL.

The CDR3 nucleotides are TGTGCCAGTAGTATGAGCGGGGGAAAGCAGTACTTC. Protein: CASSMSGGKQYF. V and J are TRBV19 and TRBJ2-7, with 8 bases aligning to TRBD2. Germline loops: CDR1 LNHDA, CDR2 SQIVND (reference sequence). Trimming cost V 3 bases and J 8 bases; bases outside gene matches: 3. The CDR3 contains 12 residues.